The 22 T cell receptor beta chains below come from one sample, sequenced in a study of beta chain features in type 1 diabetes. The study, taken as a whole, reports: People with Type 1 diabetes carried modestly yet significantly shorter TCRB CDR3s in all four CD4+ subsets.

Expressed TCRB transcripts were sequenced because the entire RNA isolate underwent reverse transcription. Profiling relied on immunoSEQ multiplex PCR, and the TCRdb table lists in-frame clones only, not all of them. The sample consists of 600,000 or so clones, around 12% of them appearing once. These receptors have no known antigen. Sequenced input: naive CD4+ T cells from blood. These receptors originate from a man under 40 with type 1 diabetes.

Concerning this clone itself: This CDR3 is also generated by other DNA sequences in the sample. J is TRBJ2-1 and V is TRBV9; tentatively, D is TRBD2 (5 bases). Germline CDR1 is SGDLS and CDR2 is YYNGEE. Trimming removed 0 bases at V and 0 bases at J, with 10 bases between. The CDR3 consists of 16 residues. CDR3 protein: CASSVDMRVSYNEQFF. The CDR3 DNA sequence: TGTGCCAGCAGCGTAGATATGAGGGTCTCCTACAATGAGCAGTTCTTC. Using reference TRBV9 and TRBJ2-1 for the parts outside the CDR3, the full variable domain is DSGVTQTPKHLITATGQRVTLRCSPRSGDLSVYWYQQSLDQGLQFLIQYYNGEERAKGNILERFSAQQFPDLHSELNLSSLELGDSALYFCASSVDMRVSYNEQFFGPGTRLTVL.

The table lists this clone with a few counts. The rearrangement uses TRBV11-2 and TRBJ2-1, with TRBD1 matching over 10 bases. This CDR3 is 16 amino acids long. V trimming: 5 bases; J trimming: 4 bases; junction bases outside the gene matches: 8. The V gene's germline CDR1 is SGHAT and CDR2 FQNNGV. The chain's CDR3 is CASSPTPGQGYNEQFF. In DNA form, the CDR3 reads TGTGCCAGCAGCCCAACACCGGGACAGGGGTACAATGAGCAGTTCTTC.

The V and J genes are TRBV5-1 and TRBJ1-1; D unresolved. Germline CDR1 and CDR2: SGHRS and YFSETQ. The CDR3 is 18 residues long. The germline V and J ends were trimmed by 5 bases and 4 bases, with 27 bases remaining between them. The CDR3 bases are TGCGCCAGCAGTTTTTTGTCGGACTCATCGCCCCAAGGCACTGAAGCTTTCTTT. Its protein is CASSFLSDSSPQGTEAFF.

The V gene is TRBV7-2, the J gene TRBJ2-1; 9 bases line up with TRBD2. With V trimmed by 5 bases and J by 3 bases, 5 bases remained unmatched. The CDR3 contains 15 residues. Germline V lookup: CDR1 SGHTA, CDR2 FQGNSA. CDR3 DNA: TGTGCCAGCAGCGTTAGCGGGGGCCGCTACAATGAGCAGTTCTTC. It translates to CASSVSGGRYNEQFF.

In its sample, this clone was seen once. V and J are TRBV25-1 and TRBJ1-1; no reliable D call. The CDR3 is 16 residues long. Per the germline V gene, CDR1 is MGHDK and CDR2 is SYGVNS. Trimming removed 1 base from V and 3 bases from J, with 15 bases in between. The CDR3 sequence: CASSESATAGDTEAFF. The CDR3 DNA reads TGTGCCAGCAGTGAATCGGCAACGGCCGGGGACACTGAAGCTTTCTTT.

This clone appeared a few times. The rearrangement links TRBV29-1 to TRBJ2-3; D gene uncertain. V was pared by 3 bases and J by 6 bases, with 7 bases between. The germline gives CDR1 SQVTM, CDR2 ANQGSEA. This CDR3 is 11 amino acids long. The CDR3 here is CSVEYGDTQYF. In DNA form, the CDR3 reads TGCAGCGTTGAGTACGGGGATACGCAGTATTTT.

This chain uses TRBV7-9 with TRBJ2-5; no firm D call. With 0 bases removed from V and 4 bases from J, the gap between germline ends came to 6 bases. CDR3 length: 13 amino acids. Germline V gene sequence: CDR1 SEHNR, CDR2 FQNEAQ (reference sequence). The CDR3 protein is CASSLAIGETQYF. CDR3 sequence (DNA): TGTGCCAGCAGCTTAGCGATTGGAGAGACCCAGTACTTC.

CDR3 region: CASSLSPGQGMDKSYGYTF. In DNA form, the CDR3 reads TGTGCCAGCAGCTTATCCCCGGGACAGGGAATGGATAAGAGCTATGGCTACACCTTC. V is TRBV7-9 and J is TRBJ1-2; 9 positions agree with TRBD1. CDR1 and CDR2 from the germline V gene are SEHNR and FQNEAQ (reference sequence). The CDR3 has 19 residues. V gave up 2 bases and J gave up 4 bases; unmatched junction bases: 17. Full variable domain (outside the CDR3, taken from reference TRBV7-9 and TRBJ1-2): DTGVSQNPRHKITKRGQNVTFRCDPISEHNRLYWYRQTLGQGPEFLTYFQNEAQLEKSRLLSDRFSAERPKGSFSTLEIQRTEQGDSAMYLCASSLSPGQGMDKSYGYTFGSGTRLTVV.

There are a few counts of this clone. CDR3: CASSGTGGPSNTEAFF. DNA of the CDR3: TGTGCCAGCAGCGGGACAGGGGGCCCCTCAAACACTGAAGCTTTCTTT. J is TRBJ1-1 and V is TRBV9; 11 nucleotides align to TRBD1. CDR3 length: 16 residues. Germline-derived CDR1 and CDR2 are SGDLS and YYNGEE. With V trimmed by 3 bases and J by 2 bases, 6 bases remained unmatched.

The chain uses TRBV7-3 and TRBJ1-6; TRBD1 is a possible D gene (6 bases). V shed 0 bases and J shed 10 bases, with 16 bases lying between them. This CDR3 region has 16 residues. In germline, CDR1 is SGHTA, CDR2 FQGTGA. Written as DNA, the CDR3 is TGTGCCAGCAGCTTAACTGTGGCTGGGGGCGACTCACCCCTCCACTTT. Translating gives CASSLTVAGGDSPLHF.

The CDR3 DNA reads as TGTGCCAGCAGCGTAGAGAGGATAGATACGCAGTATTTT. It encodes CASSVERIDTQYF. The chain couples TRBV9 to TRBJ2-3; D gene uncertain. Germline loops: CDR1 SGDLS, CDR2 YYNGEE. Trimming removed 0 bases at V and 5 bases at J, with 7 bases between. The CDR3 sequence is 13 residues long. The complete variable domain, with remaining parts taken from reference TRBV9 and TRBJ2-3, reads DSGVTQTPKHLITATGQRVTLRCSPRSGDLSVYWYQQSLDQGLQFLIQYYNGEERAKGNILERFSAQQFPDLHSELNLSSLELGDSALYFCASSVERIDTQYFGPGTRLTVL.

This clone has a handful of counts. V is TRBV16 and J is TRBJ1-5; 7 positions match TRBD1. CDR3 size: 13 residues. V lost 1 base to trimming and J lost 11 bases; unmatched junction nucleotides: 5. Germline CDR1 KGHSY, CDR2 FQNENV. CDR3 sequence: CASSQFQGGSQHF. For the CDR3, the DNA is TGTGCCAGCAGCCAATTTCAGGGGGGTTCCCAGCATTTT.

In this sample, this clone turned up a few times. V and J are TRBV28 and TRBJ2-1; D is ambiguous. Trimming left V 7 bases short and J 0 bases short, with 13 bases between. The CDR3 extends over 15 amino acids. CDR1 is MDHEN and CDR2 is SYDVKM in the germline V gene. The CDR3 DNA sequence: TGTGCCAGCACCCTACAATCACGCTCCTACAATGAGCAGTTCTTC. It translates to CASTLQSRSYNEQFF.

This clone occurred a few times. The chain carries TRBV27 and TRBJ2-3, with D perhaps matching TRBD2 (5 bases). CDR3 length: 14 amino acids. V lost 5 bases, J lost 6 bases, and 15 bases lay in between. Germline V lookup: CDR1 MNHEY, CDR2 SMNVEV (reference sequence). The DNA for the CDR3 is TGTGCCAGCAGTCCCCAAAGGGAGCGGGATACGCAGTATTTT. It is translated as CASSPQRERDTQYF.

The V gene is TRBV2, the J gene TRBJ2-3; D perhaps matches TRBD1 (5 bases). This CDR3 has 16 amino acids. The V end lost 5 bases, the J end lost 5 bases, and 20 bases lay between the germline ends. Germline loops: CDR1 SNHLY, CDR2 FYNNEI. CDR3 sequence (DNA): TGTGCCAGCAGTACAAGTTTGTCAGGGCCTGGAGATACGCAGTATTTT. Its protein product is CASSTSLSGPGDTQYF.

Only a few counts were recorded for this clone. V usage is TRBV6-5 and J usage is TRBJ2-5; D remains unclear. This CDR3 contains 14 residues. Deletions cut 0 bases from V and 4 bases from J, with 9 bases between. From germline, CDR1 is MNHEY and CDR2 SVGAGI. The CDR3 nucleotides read TGTGCCAGCAGTTACTCATCTGTTCCAGAGACCCAGTACTTC. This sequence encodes CASSYSSVPETQYF.

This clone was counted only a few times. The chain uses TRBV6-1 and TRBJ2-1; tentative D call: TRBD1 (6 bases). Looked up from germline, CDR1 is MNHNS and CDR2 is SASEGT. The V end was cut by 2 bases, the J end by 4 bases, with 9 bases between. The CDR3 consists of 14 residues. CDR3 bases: TGTGCCAGCAGTGAACGGCAGGGGTACAATGAGCAGTTCTTC. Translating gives CASSERQGYNEQFF.

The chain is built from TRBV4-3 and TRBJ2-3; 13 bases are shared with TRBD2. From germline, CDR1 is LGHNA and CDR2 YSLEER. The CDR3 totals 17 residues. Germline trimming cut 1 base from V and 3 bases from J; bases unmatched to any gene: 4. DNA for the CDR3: TGCGCCAGCAGCCAAGTTCCGACTAGCGGGGGGACAGATACGCAGTATTTT. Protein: CASSQVPTSGGTDTQYF.

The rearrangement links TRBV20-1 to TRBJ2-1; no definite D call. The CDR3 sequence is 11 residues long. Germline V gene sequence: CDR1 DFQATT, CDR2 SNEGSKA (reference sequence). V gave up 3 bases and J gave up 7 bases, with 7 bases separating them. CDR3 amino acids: CSASNRNEQFF. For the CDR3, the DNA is TGCAGTGCTAGTAATAGGAATGAGCAGTTCTTC.

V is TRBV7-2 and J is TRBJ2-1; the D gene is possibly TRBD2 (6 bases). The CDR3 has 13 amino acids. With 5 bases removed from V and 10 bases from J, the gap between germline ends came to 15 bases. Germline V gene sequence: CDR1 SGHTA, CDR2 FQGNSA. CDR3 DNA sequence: TGTGCCAGCAGCCCCCTTTGGGAGGTAGAGCAGTTCTTC. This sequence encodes CASSPLWEVEQFF.

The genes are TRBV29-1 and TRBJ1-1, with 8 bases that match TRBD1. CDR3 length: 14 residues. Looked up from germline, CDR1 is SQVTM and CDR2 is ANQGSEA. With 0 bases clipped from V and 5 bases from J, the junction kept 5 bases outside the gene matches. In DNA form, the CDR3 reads TGCAGCGTTGAAGAGGCCAGGGGGCGAACTGAAGCTTTCTTT. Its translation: CSVEEARGRTEAFF.

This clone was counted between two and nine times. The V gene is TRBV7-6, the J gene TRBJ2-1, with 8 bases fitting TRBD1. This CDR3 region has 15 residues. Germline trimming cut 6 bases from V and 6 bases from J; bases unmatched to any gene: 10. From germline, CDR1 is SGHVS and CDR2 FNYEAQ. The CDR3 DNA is TGTGCCAGCAGAACGACAGGGGCCCCTGGCAATGAGCAGTTCTTC. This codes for CASRTTGAPGNEQFF.